These T cell receptor beta chains were read from a single sample in a study of T cell responses to AZD1222 COVID-19 vaccine. Repertoires were generated with immunoSEQ multiplex PCR, while TCRdb's copy carries only in-frame clones and drops some. Seen here are around 200,000 clones, approximately 94% observed once, and the top ten hold roughly 1.7%. The source was peripheral blood, collected 28 days after the second AZD1222 dose. The origin of the receptors is an adult who received the AZD1222 COVID-19 vaccine. The CDR3 runs from the conserved cysteine through the conserved F or W. Each record gives: V gene, clone size, D gene, J gene, CDR3 DNA, CDR3 protein. The D gene is left open where the match is weak. Not all rows give a size; the values are once, few, many and, for expanded clones, a class.

V gene: TRBV9; clone size: NA; D gene: NA; J gene: TRBJ1-1; CDR3 DNA: TGTGCCAGCAGCGTAGCAGGGGACACTGAAGCTTTCTTT; CDR3 protein: CASSVAGDTEAFF
V gene: TRBV28; clone size: NA; D gene: TRBD2; J gene: TRBJ2-3; CDR3 DNA: TGTGCCAGCAGTTTGCGTAGCGGACTAGAGGCAGATACGCAGTATTTT; CDR3 protein: CASSLRSGLEADTQYF
V gene: TRBV10-3; clone size: NA; D gene: TRBD2; J gene: TRBJ2-7; CDR3 DNA: TGTGCCATCAGTGAGTCGACCTCTCTACGACTAGCGCGCGAGCAGTACTTC; CDR3 protein: CAISESTSLRLAREQYF
V gene: TRBV11-1; clone size: NA; D gene: NA; J gene: TRBJ1-1; CDR3 DNA: TGTGCCAGCAGCTTTATGGTAGGCACTGAAGCTTTCTTT; CDR3 protein: CASSFMVGTEAFF
V gene: TRBV15; clone size: NA; D gene: TRBD2; J gene: TRBJ2-5; CDR3 DNA: TGTGCCACCAGCACCCACAGCCGGGGGGTAGGAGAGACCCAGTACTTC; CDR3 protein: CATSTHSRGVGETQYF
V gene: TRBV28; clone size: NA; D gene: NA; J gene: TRBJ2-3; CDR3 DNA: TGTGCCAGCAGTTTATCCGGGGGCGGCACAGATACGCAGTATTTT; CDR3 protein: CASSLSGGGTDTQYF
V gene: TRBV3-1/TRBV3-2; clone size: NA; D gene: TRBD2; J gene: TRBJ2-3; CDR3 DNA: TGTGCCAGCAGCCAACTGACTAGCGGGACCTTCACAGATACGCAGTATTTT; CDR3 protein: CASSQLTSGTFTDTQYF
V gene: TRBV15; clone size: NA; D gene: NA; J gene: TRBJ1-2; CDR3 DNA: TGTGCCACCAGCATCTCTAGGACAGAAAACTATGGCTACACCTTC; CDR3 protein: CATSISRTENYGYTF
V gene: TRBV28; clone size: NA; D gene: NA; J gene: TRBJ1-2; CDR3 DNA: TGTGCCAGCAGTTTATTATTGGGGTTTGACTACACCTTC; CDR3 protein: CASSLLLGFDYTF
V gene: TRBV6-2/TRBV6-3; clone size: NA; D gene: NA; J gene: TRBJ2-1; CDR3 DNA: TGTGCCAGCAGTTACCGTTCGGGTTGGGATGAGCAGTTCTTC; CDR3 protein: CASSYRSGWDEQFF
V gene: TRBV11-2; clone size: once; D gene: NA; J gene: TRBJ1-2; CDR3 DNA: TGTGCCAGCAGCGCCTTACTATTACAGGATGGCTACACCTTC; CDR3 protein: CASSALLLQDGYTF
V gene: TRBV18; clone size: once; D gene: TRBD1; J gene: TRBJ2-1; CDR3 DNA: TGTGCCAGCTCACCACCGGACAGGGGGCCCATCTACAATGAGCAGTTCTTC; CDR3 protein: CASSPPDRGPIYNEQFF
V gene: TRBV19; clone size: NA; D gene: TRBD1; J gene: TRBJ1-1; CDR3 DNA: TGTGCCAGTAGTATAGTCCTCGGACAGGGCACTGAAGCTTTCTTT; CDR3 protein: CASSIVLGQGTEAFF
V gene: TRBV4-3; clone size: NA; D gene: NA; J gene: TRBJ1-1; CDR3 DNA: TGCGCCAGCAGCCAAGTTATCCTGAACACTGAAGCTTTCTTT; CDR3 protein: CASSQVILNTEAFF
V gene: TRBV14; clone size: NA; D gene: NA; J gene: TRBJ2-4; CDR3 DNA: TGTGCCAGCAGCCAAGGAACGGGCCAGTACTTC; CDR3 protein: CASSQGTGQYF
V gene: TRBV3-1/TRBV3-2; clone size: NA; D gene: NA; J gene: TRBJ1-5; CDR3 DNA: TGTGCCAGCAGCCCCCGGACAGTAAATCAGCCCCAGCATTTT; CDR3 protein: CASSPRTVNQPQHF
V gene: TRBV28; clone size: NA; D gene: NA; J gene: TRBJ2-7; CDR3 DNA: TGTGCCAGCAGTTTACGGGCAGGGAATCCCTACGAGCAGTACTTC; CDR3 protein: CASSLRAGNPYEQYF
V gene: TRBV4-1; clone size: NA; D gene: NA; J gene: TRBJ2-5; CDR3 DNA: TGCGCCAGCAGCCAAGCGTCTCAAGAGACCCAGTACTTC; CDR3 protein: CASSQASQETQYF
V gene: TRBV9; clone size: NA; D gene: TRBD1; J gene: TRBJ1-1; CDR3 DNA: TGTGCCAGCAGCGACCTACAGGGGACTTCGGGGACTGAAGCTTTCTTT; CDR3 protein: CASSDLQGTSGTEAFF
V gene: TRBV2; clone size: NA; D gene: NA; J gene: TRBJ1-1; CDR3 DNA: TGTGCCAGCAGCGAGGGCAGAACTATGAACACTGAAGCTTTCTTT; CDR3 protein: CASSEGRTMNTEAFF
V gene: TRBV30; clone size: NA; D gene: TRBD1; J gene: TRBJ1-1; CDR3 DNA: TGTGCCTGGAGACACAGGGGAATGAACACTGAAGCTTTCTTT; CDR3 protein: CAWRHRGMNTEAFF
V gene: TRBV11-2; clone size: NA; D gene: NA; J gene: TRBJ1-5; CDR3 DNA: TGTGCCAGCAGCTTTTCCGGGGGACAGCCCCAGCATTTT; CDR3 protein: CASSFSGGQPQHF